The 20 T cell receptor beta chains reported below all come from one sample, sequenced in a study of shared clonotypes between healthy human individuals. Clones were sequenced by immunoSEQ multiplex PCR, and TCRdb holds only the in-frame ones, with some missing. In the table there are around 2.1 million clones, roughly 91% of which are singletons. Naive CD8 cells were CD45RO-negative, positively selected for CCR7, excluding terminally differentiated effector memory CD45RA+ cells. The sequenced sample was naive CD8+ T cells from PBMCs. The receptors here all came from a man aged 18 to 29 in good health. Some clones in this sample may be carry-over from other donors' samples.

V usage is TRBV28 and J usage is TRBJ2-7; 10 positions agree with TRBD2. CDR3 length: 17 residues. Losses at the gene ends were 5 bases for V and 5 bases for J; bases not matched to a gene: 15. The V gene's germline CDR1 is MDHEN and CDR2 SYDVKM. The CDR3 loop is CASSIQRRRAGGNEQYF. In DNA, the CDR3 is TGTGCCAGCAGTATCCAACGCCGCCGAGCGGGAGGGAACGAGCAGTACTTC.

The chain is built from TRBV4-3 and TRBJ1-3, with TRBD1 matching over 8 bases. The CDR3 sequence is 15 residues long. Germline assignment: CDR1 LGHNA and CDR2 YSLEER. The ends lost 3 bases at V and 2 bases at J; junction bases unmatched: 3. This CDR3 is CASSQDRETGNTIYF. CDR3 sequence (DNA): TGCGCCAGCAGCCAGGACAGGGAAACTGGAAACACCATATATTTT.

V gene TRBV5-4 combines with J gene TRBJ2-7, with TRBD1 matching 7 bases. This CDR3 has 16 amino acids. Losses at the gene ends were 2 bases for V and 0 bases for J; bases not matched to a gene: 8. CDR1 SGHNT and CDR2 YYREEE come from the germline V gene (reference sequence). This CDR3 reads CASSLIPGQPSYEQYF. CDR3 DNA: TGTGCCAGCAGCTTAATACCGGGACAGCCCTCCTACGAGCAGTACTTC.

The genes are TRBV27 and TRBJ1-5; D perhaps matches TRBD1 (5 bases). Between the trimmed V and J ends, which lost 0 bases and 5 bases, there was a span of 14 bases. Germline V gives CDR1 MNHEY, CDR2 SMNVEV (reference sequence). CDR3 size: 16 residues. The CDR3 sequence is CASSLSAGEMDQPQHF. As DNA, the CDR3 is TGTGCCAGCAGTTTATCGGCGGGGGAGATGGATCAGCCCCAGCATTTT.

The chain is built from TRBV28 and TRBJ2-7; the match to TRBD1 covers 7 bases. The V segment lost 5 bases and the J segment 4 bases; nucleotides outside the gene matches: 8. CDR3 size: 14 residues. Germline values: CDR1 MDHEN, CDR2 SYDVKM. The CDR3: CASSPLGDSYEQYF. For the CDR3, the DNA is TGTGCCAGCAGTCCCCTTGGGGACAGTTACGAGCAGTACTTC.

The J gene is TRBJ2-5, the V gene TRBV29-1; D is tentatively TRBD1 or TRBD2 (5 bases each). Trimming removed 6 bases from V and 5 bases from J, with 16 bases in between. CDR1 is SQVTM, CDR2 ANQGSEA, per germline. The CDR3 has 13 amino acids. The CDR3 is CSVDRGWGETQYF. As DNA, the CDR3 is TGCAGCGTGGACCGGGGTTGGGGGGAGACCCAGTACTTC.

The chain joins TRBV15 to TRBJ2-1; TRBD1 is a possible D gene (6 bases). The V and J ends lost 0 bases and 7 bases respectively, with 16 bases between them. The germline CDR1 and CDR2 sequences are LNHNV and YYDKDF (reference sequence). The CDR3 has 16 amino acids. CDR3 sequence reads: CATSRDKQGIGNEQFF. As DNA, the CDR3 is TGTGCCACCAGCAGAGATAAGCAGGGGATAGGAAATGAGCAGTTCTTC.

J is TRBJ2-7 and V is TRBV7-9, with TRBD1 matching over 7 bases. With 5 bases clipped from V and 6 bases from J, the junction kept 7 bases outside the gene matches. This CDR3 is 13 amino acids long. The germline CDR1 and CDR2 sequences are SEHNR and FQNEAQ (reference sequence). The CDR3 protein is CASSPGTASEQYF. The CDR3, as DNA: TGTGCCAGCAGCCCCGGGACAGCCTCCGAGCAGTACTTC.

The CDR3 sequence: CASSSTGTITNTIYF. DNA for the CDR3: TGTGCCAGCAGTTCGACCGGGACAATTACAAACACCATATATTTT. The chain couples TRBV28 to TRBJ1-3, with a weak D call TRBD1 (6 bases). This CDR3 is 15 amino acids long. CDR1 and CDR2 from the germline V gene are MDHEN and SYDVKM. V was pared by 4 bases and J by 6 bases, with 16 bases between.

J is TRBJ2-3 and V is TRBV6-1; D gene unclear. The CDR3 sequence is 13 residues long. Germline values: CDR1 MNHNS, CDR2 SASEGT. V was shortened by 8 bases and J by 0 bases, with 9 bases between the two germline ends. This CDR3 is CASAVVSTDTQYF. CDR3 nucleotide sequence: TGTGCCAGCGCGGTGGTTAGCACAGATACGCAGTATTTT.

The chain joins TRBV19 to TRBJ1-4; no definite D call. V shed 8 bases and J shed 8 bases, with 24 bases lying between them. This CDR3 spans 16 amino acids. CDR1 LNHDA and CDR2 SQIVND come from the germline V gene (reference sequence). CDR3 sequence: CASFGPGRPRSEKLFF. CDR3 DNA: TGTGCCAGTTTTGGTCCGGGCCGCCCGAGGAGCGAAAAACTGTTTTTT.

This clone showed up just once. The CDR3 coding sequence is TGTGCCAGCAGCCGGGACAGGGAGGTTTACGAGCAGTACTTC. Protein product: CASSRDREVYEQYF. The rearrangement joins TRBV21-1 to TRBJ2-7; TRBD1, the table's D call, was not compared with the DNA. TRBV21-1 is termed a pseudogene. The CDR3 has 14 amino acids.

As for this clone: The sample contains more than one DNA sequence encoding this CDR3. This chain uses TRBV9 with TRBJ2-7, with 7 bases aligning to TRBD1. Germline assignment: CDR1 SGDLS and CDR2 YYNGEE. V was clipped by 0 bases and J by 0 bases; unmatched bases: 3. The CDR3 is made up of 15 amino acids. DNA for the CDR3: TGTGCCAGCAGCGTAGGGGACAGAGGCTCCTACGAGCAGTACTTC. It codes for CASSVGDRGSYEQYF.

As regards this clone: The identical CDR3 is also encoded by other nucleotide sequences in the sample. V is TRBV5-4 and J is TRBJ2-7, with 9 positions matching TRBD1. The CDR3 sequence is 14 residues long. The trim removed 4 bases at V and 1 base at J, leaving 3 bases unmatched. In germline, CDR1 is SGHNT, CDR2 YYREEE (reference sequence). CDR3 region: CASSTGTGSYEQYF. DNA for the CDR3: TGTGCCAGCAGCACCGGGACAGGGTCCTACGAGCAGTACTTC. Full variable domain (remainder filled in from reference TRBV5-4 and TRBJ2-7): ETGVTQSPTHLIKTRGQQVTLRCSSQSGHNTVSWYQQALGQGPQFIFQYYREEENGRGNFPPRFSGLQFPNYSSELNVNALELDDSALYLCASSTGTGSYEQYFGPGTRLTVT.

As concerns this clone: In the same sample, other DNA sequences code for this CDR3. CDR3 sequence: CSVVQGGELFF. CDR3 in DNA: TGCAGCGTTGTACAGGGCGGGGAGCTGTTTTTT. This sequence joins TRBV29-1 and TRBJ2-2; TRBD1 might be the D (6 bases). Germline assignment: CDR1 SQVTM and CDR2 ANQGSEA. The CDR3 spans 11 residues. V was pared by 4 bases and J by 7 bases, with 7 bases between.

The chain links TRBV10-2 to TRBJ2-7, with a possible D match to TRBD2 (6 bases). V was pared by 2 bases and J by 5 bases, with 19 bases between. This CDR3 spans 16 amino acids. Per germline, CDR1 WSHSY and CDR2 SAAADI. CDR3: CASSEPGVGVENEQYF. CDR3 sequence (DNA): TGCGCCAGCAGTGAGCCGGGGGTCGGGGTCGAGAACGAGCAGTACTTC.

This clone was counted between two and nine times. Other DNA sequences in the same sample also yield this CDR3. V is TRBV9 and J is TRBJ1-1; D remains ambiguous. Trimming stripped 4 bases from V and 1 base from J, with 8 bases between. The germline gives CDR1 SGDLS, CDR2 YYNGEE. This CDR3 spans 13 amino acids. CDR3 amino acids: CASSLDRNTEAFF. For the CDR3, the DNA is TGTGCCAGCAGCCTTGACCGGAACACTGAAGCTTTCTTT.

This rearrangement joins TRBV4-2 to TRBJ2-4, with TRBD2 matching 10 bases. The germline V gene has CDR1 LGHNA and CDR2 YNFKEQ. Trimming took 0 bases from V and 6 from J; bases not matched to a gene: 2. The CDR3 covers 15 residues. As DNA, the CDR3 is TGTGCCAGCAGCCAAGAGACTAGCGGGTTAAACATTCAGTACTTC. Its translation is CASSQETSGLNIQYF.

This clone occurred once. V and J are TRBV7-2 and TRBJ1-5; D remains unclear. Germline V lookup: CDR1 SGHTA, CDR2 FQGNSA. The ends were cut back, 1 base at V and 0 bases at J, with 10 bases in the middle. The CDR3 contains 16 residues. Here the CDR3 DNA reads TGTGCCAGCAGCTTAGATGACACGACTAGCAATCAGCCCCAGCATTTT. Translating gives CASSLDDTTSNQPQHF.

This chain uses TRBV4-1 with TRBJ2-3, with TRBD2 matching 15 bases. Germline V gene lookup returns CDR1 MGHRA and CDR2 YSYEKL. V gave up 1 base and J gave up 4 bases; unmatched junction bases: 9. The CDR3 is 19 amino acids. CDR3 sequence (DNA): TGCGCCAGCAGCCAAGGAAGAGGACTAGCGGGAGGGCCGGCAGATACGCAGTATTTT. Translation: CASSQGRGLAGGPADTQYF.